This TCR beta chain was identified in a study of metastatic and nonmetastatic thyroid tumors. In this sample, this clone turned up many times. Antigen specificity is unknown. TCRdb re-called the PCR reads via MiXCR. The data show under 55,000 clones, about 15% seen once. Study findings and constraints: Reported TCR beta diversity, measured in blood and tumor, was significantly higher for malignant thyroid tumors than for benign nodules.

Every patient was untreated before thyroid surgery. The ends were cut back, 0 bases at V and 5 bases at J, with 7 bases in the middle. This CDR3 region has 13 residues. Germline V gene data show CDR1 as LGHNA and CDR2 as YSLEER. The sequenced sample was blood. This TCR was recovered from a female donor with papillary thyroid cancer or a benign thyroid nodule (not recorded which). Some clones in this sample may be carry-over from other donors' samples. V usage is TRBV4-3 and J usage is TRBJ1-1; D is unresolved. The CDR3 nucleotides read TGCGCCAGCAGCCAAGATTTGGTAACTGAAGCTTTCTTT. Its translation is CASSQDLVTEAFF.